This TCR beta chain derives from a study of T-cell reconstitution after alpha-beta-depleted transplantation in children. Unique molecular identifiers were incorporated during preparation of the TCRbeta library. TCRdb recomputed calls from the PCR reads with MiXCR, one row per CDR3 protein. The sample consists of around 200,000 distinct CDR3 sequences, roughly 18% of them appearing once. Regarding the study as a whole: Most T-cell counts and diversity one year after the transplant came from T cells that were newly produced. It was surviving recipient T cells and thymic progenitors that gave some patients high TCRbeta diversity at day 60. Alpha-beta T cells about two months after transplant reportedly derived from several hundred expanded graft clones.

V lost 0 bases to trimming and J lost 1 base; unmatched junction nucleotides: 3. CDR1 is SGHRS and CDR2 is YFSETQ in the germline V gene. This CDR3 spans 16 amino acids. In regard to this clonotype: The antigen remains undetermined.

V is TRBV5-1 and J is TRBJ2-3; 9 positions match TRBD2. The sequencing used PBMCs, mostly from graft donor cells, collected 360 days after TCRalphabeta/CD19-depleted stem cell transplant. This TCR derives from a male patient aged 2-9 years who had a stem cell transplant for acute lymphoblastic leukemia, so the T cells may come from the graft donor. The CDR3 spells CASSLDSGGRTDTQYF. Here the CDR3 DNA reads TGCGCCAGCAGCTTGGACAGCGGGGGGCGCACAGATACGCAGTATTTT. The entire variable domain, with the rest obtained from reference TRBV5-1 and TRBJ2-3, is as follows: KAGVTQTPRYLIKTRGQQVTLSCSPISGHRSVSWYQQTPGQGLQFLFEYFSETQRNKGNFPGRFSGRQFSNSRSEMNVSTLELGDSALYLCASSLDSGGRTDTQYFGPGTRLTVL.